This TCR beta chain was recorded in a study of T-cell memory formation after mild COVID-19 (dated by TCRdb to the early 2020s). For the study in its entirety: Most TCR sequence clusters were specific to one of the two donors. T-cell clones expanding and contracting after mild COVID-19 in two donors were tracked by longitudinal TCRalpha and TCRbeta repertoire sequencing. The cohort was made up of two young adult volunteers, one female and one male, who were previously healthy.

The sequencer listed for this sample is Illumina NovaSeq 6000. TCRalpha and TCRbeta cDNA libraries were built by 5'RACE with constant-segment primers, adding sample barcodes and unique molecular identifiers. Trizol reagent was used to extract RNA from every sample. Libraries were amplified in two PCR steps, with a second sample barcode and Illumina TruSeq adapters added in the second step. Sequencing of the libraries was done on an Illumina NovaSeq, producing 2 x 150 bp paired-end reads. As for the original processing: With migec v1.2.7, reads were demultiplexed and then collapsed into UMI-guided consensus sequences. Using mixcr v2.1.11, the UMI consensuses were aligned to TRA and TRB V and J templates and assembled into clonotypes. A clonotype was counted as expanded or contracted only if both edgeR and NoisET called the change significant, with noise models trained on biological replicates. For edgeR calls, a false discovery rate-adjusted p below 0.01 and a log2 fold-change threshold of 1 were applied. As an exploratory analysis of dynamics, max-normalized trajectories of the 1000 most abundant clonotypes were examined by PCA with hierarchical clustering. The CD4 or CD8 phenotype of responding clones was assigned using the separately sequenced CD4+ and CD8+ repertoires. Starting from the raw public reads, TCRdb applied fastp trimming at Q25, assembled clones with MiXCR and retained in-frame beta chains. Each entry merges the rows of one CDR3 protein and shows their most common DNA and genes. TCRdb, rather than the study authors, made the V and J calls. For this sample the table gives 400,000 to 500,000 distinct CDR3 sequences, of which around 20% were detected only once. The top ten constitute more than 8% of the sample.

Ficoll-Paque density gradient centrifugation was used to isolate PBMCs. This clonotype appeared a few times. Its binding antigen is unknown. Qualities for individual bases were not recorded, and no much larger clone is one base off. Beyond this particular receptor, the publication reports: Balanced CD4/CD8 phenotypes were observed for clones contracting from day 15 to 85, whereas a bias towards CD4+ was observed for a second wave of clones expanding from day 15 to 37. The second-wave clones that peaked on day 37 were not confirmed to be SARS-CoV-2 specific. The detection of some responding clones in pre-infection memory suggests that pre-existing cross-reactive memory T cells joined the SARS-CoV-2 response. Contracting CD4+ clones were found mainly in CM and EM memory subsets, while CD8+ clones were enriched in EMRA. The study included only a couple of mild cases, and larger cohorts that include severe cases with pre-infection samples were judged to be necessary.

Specimen: PBMCs or a T cell subset sorted from them (not recorded which). The source of this sequence is an adult woman who had mild COVID-19 (a few samples of this study predate the infection). The sample titles of this study are shuffled in the database, so cell type and time point are left out; the donor was told from shared clones.

At the DNA level, the sequence is TGTGCCAGCAGAGCCGGGACAGGGTATGAGCAGTACTTC. This codes for CASRAGTGYEQYF. The sequence is built from TRBV27 and TRBJ2-7, with 9 junctional bases fitting TRBD1. At the junction V is shortened by 6 bases and J by 7 bases; bases outside the gene matches: 7. Based on the germline V gene (reference sequence), the CDR1 and CDR2 sequences are MNHEY and SMNVEV. From the cysteine through the phenylalanine, the CDR3 covers 13 amino acids. Only the CDR3 portion is preserved as DNA: 39 bases, with reading frame beginning at the first base.